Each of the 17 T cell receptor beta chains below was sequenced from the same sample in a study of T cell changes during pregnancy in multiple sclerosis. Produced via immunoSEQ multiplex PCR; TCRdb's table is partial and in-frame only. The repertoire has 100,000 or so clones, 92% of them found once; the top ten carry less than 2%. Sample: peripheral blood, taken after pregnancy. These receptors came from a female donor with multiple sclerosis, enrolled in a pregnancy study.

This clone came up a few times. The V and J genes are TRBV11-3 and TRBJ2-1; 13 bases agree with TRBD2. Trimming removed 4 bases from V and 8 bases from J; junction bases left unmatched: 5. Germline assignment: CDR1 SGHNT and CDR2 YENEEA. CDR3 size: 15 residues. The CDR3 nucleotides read TGTGCCAGCAGCTCAGGACTAGCGGGAGAACATGAGCAGTTCTTC. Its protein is CASSSGLAGEHEQFF.

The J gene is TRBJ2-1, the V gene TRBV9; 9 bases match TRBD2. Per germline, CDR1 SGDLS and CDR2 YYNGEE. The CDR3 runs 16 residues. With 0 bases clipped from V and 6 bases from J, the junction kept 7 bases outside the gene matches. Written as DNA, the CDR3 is TGTGCCAGCAGCGTAGCCGTAGCGGGAGCTGGCAATGAGCAGTTCTTC. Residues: CASSVAVAGAGNEQFF.

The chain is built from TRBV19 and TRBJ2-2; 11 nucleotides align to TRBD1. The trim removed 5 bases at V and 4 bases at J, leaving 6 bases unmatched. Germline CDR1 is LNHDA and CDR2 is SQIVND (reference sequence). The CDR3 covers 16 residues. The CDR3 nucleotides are TGTGCCAGTAGTCGTTGGACAGGGGGCGGCACCGGGGAGCTGTTTTTT. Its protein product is CASSRWTGGGTGELFF.

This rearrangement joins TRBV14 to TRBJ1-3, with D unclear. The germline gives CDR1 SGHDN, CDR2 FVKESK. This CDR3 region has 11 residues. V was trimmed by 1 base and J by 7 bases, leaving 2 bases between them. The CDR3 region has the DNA TGTGCCAGCAGCCAAGCTAACACCATATATTTT. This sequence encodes CASSQANTIYF.

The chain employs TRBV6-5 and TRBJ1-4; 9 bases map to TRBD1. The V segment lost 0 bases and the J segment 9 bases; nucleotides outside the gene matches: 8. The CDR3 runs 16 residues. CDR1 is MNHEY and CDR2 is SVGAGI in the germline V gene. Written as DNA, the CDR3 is TGTGCCAGCAGTTACTCCCGGACAGGGGTTCCTCAAAAACTGTTTTTT. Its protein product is CASSYSRTGVPQKLFF.

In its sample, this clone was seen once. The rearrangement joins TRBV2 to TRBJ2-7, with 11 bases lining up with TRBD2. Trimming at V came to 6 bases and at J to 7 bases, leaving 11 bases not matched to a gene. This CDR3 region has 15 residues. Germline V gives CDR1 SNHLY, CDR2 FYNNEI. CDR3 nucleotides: TGTGCCAGCAGCAACGAACTAGCGGGAGTGGGGGAGCAGTACTTC. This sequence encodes CASSNELAGVGEQYF.

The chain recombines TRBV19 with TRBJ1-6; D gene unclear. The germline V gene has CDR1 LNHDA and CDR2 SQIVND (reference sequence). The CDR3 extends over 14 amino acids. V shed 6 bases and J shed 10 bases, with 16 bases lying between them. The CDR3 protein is CASRPDVGKSPLHF. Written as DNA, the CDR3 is TGTGCCAGTAGGCCCGATGTCGGGAAATCACCCCTCCACTTT.

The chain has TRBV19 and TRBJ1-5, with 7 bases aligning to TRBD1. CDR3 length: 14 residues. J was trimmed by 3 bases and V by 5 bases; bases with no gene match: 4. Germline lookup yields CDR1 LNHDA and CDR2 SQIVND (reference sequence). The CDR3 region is CASSHTGANQPQHF. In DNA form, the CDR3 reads TGTGCCAGTAGTCACACAGGGGCCAATCAGCCCCAGCATTTT.

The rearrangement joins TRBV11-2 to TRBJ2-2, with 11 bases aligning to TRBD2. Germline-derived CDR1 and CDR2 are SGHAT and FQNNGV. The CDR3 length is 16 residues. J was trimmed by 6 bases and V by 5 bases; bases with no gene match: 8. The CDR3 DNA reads TGTGCCAGCAGCGTACTAGGACTAGCGGGTCCCGGGGAGCTGTTTTTT. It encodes CASSVLGLAGPGELFF. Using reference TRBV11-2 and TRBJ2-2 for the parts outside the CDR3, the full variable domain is EAGVAQSPRYKIIEKRQSVAFWCNPISGHATLYWYQQILGQGPKLLIQFQNNGVVDDSQLPKDRFSAERLKGVDSTLKIQPAKLEDSAVYLCASSVLGLAGPGELFFGEGSRLTVL.

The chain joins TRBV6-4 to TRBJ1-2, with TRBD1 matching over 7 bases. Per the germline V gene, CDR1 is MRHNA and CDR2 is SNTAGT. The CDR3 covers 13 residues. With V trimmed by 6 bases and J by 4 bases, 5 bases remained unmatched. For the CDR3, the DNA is TGTGCCAGCAGAACAGGGGCGGGCTATGGCTACACCTTC. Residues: CASRTGAGYGYTF.

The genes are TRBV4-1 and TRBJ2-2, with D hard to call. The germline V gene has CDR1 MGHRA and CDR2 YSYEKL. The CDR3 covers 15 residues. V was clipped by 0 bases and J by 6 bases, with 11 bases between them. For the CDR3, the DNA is TGCGCCAGCAGCCAAGAGAAAGCGCGGTCCGGGGAGCTGTTTTTT. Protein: CASSQEKARSGELFF.

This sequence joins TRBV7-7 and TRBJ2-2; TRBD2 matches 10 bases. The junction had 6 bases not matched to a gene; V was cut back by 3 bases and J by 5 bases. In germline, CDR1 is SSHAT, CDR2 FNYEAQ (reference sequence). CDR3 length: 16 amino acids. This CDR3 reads CASSLSGGARTGELFF. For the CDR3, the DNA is TGTGCCAGCAGCTTGAGCGGGGGGGCCAGGACCGGGGAGCTGTTTTTT.

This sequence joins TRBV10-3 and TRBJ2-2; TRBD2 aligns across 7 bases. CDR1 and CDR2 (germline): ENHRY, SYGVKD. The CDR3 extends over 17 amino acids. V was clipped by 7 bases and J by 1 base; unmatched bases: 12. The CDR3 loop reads CAIIESLAGMNTGELFF. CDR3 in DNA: TGTGCCATCATAGAAAGCTTAGCGGGTATGAACACCGGGGAGCTGTTTTTT.

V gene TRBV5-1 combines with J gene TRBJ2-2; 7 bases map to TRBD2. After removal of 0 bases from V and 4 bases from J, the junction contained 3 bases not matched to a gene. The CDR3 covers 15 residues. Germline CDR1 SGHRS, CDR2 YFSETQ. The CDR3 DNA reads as TGCGCCAGCAGCTTGGTGAGGACTAGCACCGGGGAGCTGTTTTTT. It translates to CASSLVRTSTGELFF. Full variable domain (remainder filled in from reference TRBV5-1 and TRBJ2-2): KAGVTQTPRYLIKTRGQQVTLSCSPISGHRSVSWYQQTPGQGLQFLFEYFSETQRNKGNFPGRFSGRQFSNSRSEMNVSTLELGDSALYLCASSLVRTSTGELFFGEGSRLTVL.

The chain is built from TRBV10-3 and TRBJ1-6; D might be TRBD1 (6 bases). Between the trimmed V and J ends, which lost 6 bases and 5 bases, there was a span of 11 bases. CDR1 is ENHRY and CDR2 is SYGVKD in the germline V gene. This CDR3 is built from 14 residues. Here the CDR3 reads CAISRDIDNSPLHF. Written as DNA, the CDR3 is TGTGCCATCAGCCGGGACATCGATAATTCACCCCTCCACTTT.

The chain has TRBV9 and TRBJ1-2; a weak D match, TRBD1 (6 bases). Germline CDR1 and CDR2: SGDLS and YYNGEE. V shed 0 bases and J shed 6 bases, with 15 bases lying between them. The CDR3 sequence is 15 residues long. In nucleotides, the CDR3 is TGTGCCAGCAGCGTAGGCCCTCGGACAGAGAATGGCTACACCTTC. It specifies CASSVGPRTENGYTF.

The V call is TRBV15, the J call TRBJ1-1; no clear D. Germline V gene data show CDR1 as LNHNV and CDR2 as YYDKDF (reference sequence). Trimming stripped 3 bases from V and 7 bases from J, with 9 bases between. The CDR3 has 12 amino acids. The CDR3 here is CATSRAGGEAFF. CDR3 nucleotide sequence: TGTGCCACCAGCAGGGCGGGTGGTGAAGCTTTCTTT.